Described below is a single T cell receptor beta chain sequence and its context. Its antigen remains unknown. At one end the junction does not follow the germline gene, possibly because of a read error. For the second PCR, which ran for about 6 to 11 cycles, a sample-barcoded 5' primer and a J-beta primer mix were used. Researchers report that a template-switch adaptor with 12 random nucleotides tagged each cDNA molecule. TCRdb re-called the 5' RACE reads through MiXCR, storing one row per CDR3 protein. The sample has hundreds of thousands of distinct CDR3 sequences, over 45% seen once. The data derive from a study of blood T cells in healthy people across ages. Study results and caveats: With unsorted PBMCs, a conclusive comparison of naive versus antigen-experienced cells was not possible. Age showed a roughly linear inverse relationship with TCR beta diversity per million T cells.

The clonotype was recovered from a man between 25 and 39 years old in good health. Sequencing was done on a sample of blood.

As DNA, the CDR3 is TGTACCAGCAGTGGACGGGACAGCCCAGGAGATGGCTACACCTTC. Translating gives CTSSGRDSPGDGYTF. The chain uses TRBV6-6 and TRBJ1-2, with 7 bases matching TRBD1. CDR3 size: 15 residues. Germline V lookup: CDR1 MNHNY, CDR2 SVGAGI (reference sequence).